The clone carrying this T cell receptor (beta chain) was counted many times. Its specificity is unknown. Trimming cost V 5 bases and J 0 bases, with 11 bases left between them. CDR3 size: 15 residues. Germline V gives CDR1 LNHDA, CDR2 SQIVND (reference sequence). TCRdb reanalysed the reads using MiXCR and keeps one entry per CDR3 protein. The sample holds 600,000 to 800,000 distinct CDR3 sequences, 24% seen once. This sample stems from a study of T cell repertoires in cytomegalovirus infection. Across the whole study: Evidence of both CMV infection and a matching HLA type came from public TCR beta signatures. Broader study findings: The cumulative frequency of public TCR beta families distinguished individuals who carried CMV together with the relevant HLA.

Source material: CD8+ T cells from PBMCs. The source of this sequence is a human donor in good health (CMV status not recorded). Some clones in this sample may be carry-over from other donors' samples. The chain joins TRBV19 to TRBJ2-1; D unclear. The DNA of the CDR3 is TGTGCCAGTAGTCAGAGCGTGGGCTCCTACAATGAGCAGTTCTTC. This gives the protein CASSQSVGSYNEQFF.